The rows below give T cell receptor beta chains drawn from one sample of a study of shared clonotypes between healthy human individuals. Produced via immunoSEQ multiplex PCR; TCRdb's table is partial and in-frame only. The sample holds roughly 600,000 clones; about 98% are singletons and the top ten take more than 0.3%. Sequencing was performed on naive CD8+ T cells sorted from blood. All receptors derive from a man aged 25 to 40 in good health. Both conserved end residues are part of each CDR3.

j_call v_call cdr3_aa
TRBJ2-7 TRBV6-5 CASRYNRVAGEWEQYF
TRBJ2-7 TRBV7-3 CASSPGLAGVSEQYF
TRBJ2-7 TRBV7-9 CASSPRLAGVSYEQYF
TRBJ1-4 TRBV2 CASSESAASNEKLFF
TRBJ2-1 TRBV7-9 CASSLPSGRAHNEQFF
TRBJ2-1 TRBV7-9 CASSLLDEQFF
TRBJ1-1 TRBV9 CASSPYWNTEAFF
TRBJ2-7 TRBV9 CASSVLVSRSEQYF
TRBJ2-7 TRBV7-2 CASSPGTSGGEQYF
TRBJ2-5 TRBV13 CASSQEGDQETQYF
TRBJ2-5 TRBV9 CASGGNRGAQYF
TRBJ2-7 TRBV11-3 CASTSRDRPYEQYF
TRBJ2-3 TRBV28 CASSLGPFWREASDTQYF
TRBJ2-5 TRBV29-1 CSVEGGVSLETQYF
TRBJ1-1 TRBV7-2 CASRDLRGDEAFF
TRBJ2-1 TRBV29-1 CSVETPSGRDDNEQFF
TRBJ1-2 TRBV25-1 CASSQGWDGYTF
TRBJ2-7 TRBV11-2 CASSSDLSQYEQYF
TRBJ1-4 TRBV5-5 CASSLWENEKLFF
TRBJ2-7 TRBV4-3 CASSQESNYEQYF
TRBJ2-7 TRBV6-1 CASSPSGENYYEQYF
TRBJ1-4 TRBV7-4 CASSPGGGDEKLFF
TRBJ1-2 TRBV4-3 CASSQGPTRDGYTF
TRBJ2-7 TRBV5-1 CASKEGAGIYEQYF
TRBJ2-5 TRBV27 CASSSNTGQPQYF
TRBJ2-7 TRBV5-6 CASSLGDRGFEQYF
TRBJ1-2 TRBV5-6 CASSFFPLKNPNYGYTF
TRBJ2-1 TRBV7-6 CASSPIRGPAYNEQFF
TRBJ2-7 TRBV2 CASSDKRGYEQYF
TRBJ2-1 TRBV27 CASSSAGDSYNEQFF
TRBJ2-7 TRBV27 CASTSTGSSEQYF
TRBJ2-7 TRBV29-1 CSVRRPDSYEQYF
TRBJ2-1 TRBV29-1 CSVPPTSGRDEQFF
TRBJ2-5 TRBV6-5 CASSYPTGGETQYF
TRBJ2-1 TRBV25-1 CASSVIRGRARTYNEQFF
TRBJ2-3 TRBV7-3 CASSLRGSTDTQYF
TRBJ2-5 TRBV9 CASSVAGVQETQYF